This T cell receptor (beta chain) was identified during a study of control samples from healthy donors and cancer patients. Here immunoSEQ multiplex PCR was the method, and the copy in TCRdb shows in-frame clones only, minus some. This table has about 140,000 clones, roughly nine tenths appearing once. The CDR3 has 13 amino acids. V was pared by 3 bases and J by 1 base, with 6 bases between. Per the germline V gene, CDR1 is MDHEN and CDR2 is SYDVKM. A word on this clone: Other DNA variants within this sample encode the same CDR3.

The rearrangement joins TRBV28 to TRBJ2-5; D is possibly TRBD1 (6 bases). This clonotype originated in a man aged 18-30 years in good health. The sequenced sample consisted of blood. The CDR3 loop is CASSLDSQETQYF. In DNA, the CDR3 is TGTGCCAGCAGTTTGGACAGCCAAGAGACCCAGTACTTC.